This TCR beta chain was recovered during a study of cytomegalovirus exposure and HLA in healthy donors. About the research overall: Among the roughly 400 genotyped donors, 81% were placed in the Caucasian-associated ancestry cluster. Whole-study results and caveats: An apparent linkage of common viral pathogens to several of the most significant clusters emerged in a later analysis. For most TCR beta V segments, an earlier analysis put the productive rate at about 87% or about 30% of the time. Reportedly, diagnosis of cytomegalovirus status by the classifier showed high specificity and sensitivity.

About this clone: The antigen is not known.

Primers: 60 Vbeta forward and 13 Jbeta reverse. Data came from immunoSEQ multiplex PCR; TCRdb stores just in-frame clones and leaves some out. In the table there are fewer than 100,000 clones, around 76% of which are singletons. Deletions cut 3 bases from V and 5 bases from J, with 7 bases between. Germline loops: CDR1 DFQATT, CDR2 SNEGSKA (reference sequence). CDR3 size: 11 residues. The clonotype was recovered from a man in his forties or fifties in good health and CMV-seropositive. The V call is TRBV20-1, the J call TRBJ2-5, with no clear D. Sequencing was carried out using PBMCs. The CDR3, as DNA: TGCAGTGCTAGCCACACCGAGACCCAGTACTTC. Translated, it gives CSASHTETQYF.